The 3 T cell receptor beta chains in this list originate from one sample, sequenced in a study of OX40 agonist ivuxolimab in advanced cancers. Libraries were constructed by the immunoSEQ multiplex PCR assay. TCRdb's version of the immuneACCESS table is confined to in-frame rearrangements and falls short of the full clone set. An unresolved V gene accounts for under half of the shortfall where checked; the remainder is of unknown origin. The sample includes over 55,000 clones, with around 81% observed a single time. The ten most abundant clones make up 8.2% of the sample. The sample was CD4+ or CD8+ T cells sorted from blood, taken in a trial of the OX40 agonist ivuxolimab. Every receptor here comes from an adult with an advanced solid tumor such as melanoma, head and neck, liver or kidney cancer.

The J gene is TRBJ1-4, the V gene TRBV25-1; D is unclear. Trimming shortened V by 2 bases and J by 6 bases, and 13 bases separated the two germline ends. The CDR3 length is 15 residues. CDR1 is MGHDK, CDR2 SYGVNS, per germline. The CDR3 DNA reads TGTGCCAGCAGTGAAAGTTCCGGCCAGTATGAAAAACTGTTTTTT. This gives the protein CASSESSGQYEKLFF.

The chain combines TRBV9 with TRBJ1-2; D ambiguous. The CDR3 runs 14 residues. V shed 4 bases and J shed 4 bases, with 14 bases lying between them. Germline-derived CDR1 and CDR2 are SGDLS and YYNGEE. The CDR3 coding sequence is TGTGCCAGCAGCCCCCTTGAGCTGAGCTATGGCTACACCTTC. The encoded protein is CASSPLELSYGYTF.

The rearrangement uses TRBV7-9 and TRBJ2-3; possible D gene TRBD2, 6 bases. Germline CDR1 SEHNR, CDR2 FQNEAQ (reference sequence). Trimming pared 4 bases from V and 3 bases from J, leaving 14 bases between. There are 15 residues in the CDR3. The CDR3 bases are TGTGCCAGCAGCTCTTCGACGGGAGTTACAGATACGCAGTATTTT. It encodes CASSSSTGVTDTQYF.